The source of this TCR beta chain is a study of cytotoxic CD8 clonotypes in ibrutinib-treated CLL. Study background: Treatment had run for a median roughly 12 months, range 6 to 36, when response samples were taken. Study-level results: Progressing patients had sampling times that differed from those of sustained-remission patients. With treatment, public clonotypes, which were uncommon, either contracted or remained stable.

Germline CDR1 reads MNHEY; CDR2 reads SVGAGI. V lost 1 base, J lost 2 bases, and 6 bases lay in between. This CDR3 comprises 14 residues. Investigators sought sequencing depths of between 1 in 200,000 and 1 in 1 million T cells. The protocol was immunoSEQ multiplex PCR, while the TCRdb copy is restricted to in-frame clones and leaves out a portion. The sample carries roughly 250,000 clones, 70% recorded once. About this clone itself: Antigen: not known.

The specimen was PBMCs, collected after 24 months of ibrutinib treatment. The clonotype was recovered from a human donor with chronic lymphocytic leukemia. The rearrangement joins TRBV6-5 to TRBJ2-1; D is uncertain. The DNA for the CDR3 is TGTGCCAGCAGTTACTACGGCGCCTACAATGAGCAGTTCTTC. Translated: CASSYYGAYNEQFF.